Listed here are 25 T cell receptor beta chains from one sample, sequenced in a study of shared clonotypes between healthy human individuals. The protocol was immunoSEQ multiplex PCR, while the TCRdb copy is restricted to in-frame clones and leaves out a portion. This sample has under 1,100,000 clones, with around four fifths found just once. The material sequenced was memory CD4+ T cells sorted from blood. Subset meaning: CD45RA-negative fraction. The receptors originated from a man younger than 30 in good health.

This chain uses TRBV10-3 with TRBJ2-1; tentatively, D is TRBD1 or TRBD2 (5 bases each). CDR3 length: 13 residues. The germline CDR1 and CDR2 sequences are ENHRY and SYGVKD. The germline V and J ends were trimmed by 6 bases and 6 bases, with 12 bases remaining between them. CDR3 sequence reads: CAIRGREGNEQFF. CDR3 in DNA: TGTGCCATCAGGGGACGGGAAGGCAATGAGCAGTTCTTC.

This clone has only a few counts. The identical CDR3 is also encoded by other nucleotide sequences in the sample. The chain recombines TRBV5-1 with TRBJ2-1, with D uncertain. Trimming took 4 bases from V and 0 from J, leaving 8 bases between them. This CDR3 is built from 14 residues. The germline gives CDR1 SGHRS, CDR2 YFSETQ. The CDR3 protein is CASSLESSYNEQFF. CDR3 sequence (DNA): TGCGCCAGCAGCCTCGAGAGCTCCTACAATGAGCAGTTCTTC. Based on the CDR3 plus reference TRBV5-1 and TRBJ2-1, the full variable domain is KAGVTQTPRYLIKTRGQQVTLSCSPISGHRSVSWYQQTPGQGLQFLFEYFSETQRNKGNFPGRFSGRQFSNSRSEMNVSTLELGDSALYLCASSLESSYNEQFFGPGTRLTVL.

This clone was seen once. The J gene is TRBJ2-4, the V gene TRBV2, with TRBD2 as a possible D gene (5 bases). The V end lost 2 bases, the J end lost 6 bases, and 14 bases lay between the germline ends. This CDR3 has 15 amino acids. Germline V gives CDR1 SNHLY, CDR2 FYNNEI. CDR3 sequence: CASSEFGQDLNIQYF. The CDR3 region has the DNA TGTGCCAGCAGTGAATTTGGTCAGGACTTAAACATTCAGTACTTC.

The gene calls are TRBV2 and TRBJ1-3; D possibly corresponds to TRBD1 (5 bases). Trimming removed 6 bases at V and 0 bases at J, with 6 bases between. The CDR3 has 13 amino acids. CDR1 and CDR2 (germline): SNHLY, FYNNEI. The CDR3 DNA follows: TGTGCCAGCAGCAGGGACTCTGGAAACACCATATATTTT. This gives the protein CASSRDSGNTIYF.

This clone was recorded a few times. The DNA of the CDR3 is TGTGCCAGCAGTCCCCTTAACTATGGCTACACCTTC. Its translation is CASSPLNYGYTF. The gene calls are TRBV2 and TRBJ1-2; D is ambiguous. Between the trimmed V and J ends, which lost 5 bases and 1 base, there was a span of 5 bases. The CDR3 extends over 12 amino acids. In germline, CDR1 is SNHLY, CDR2 FYNNEI.

The chain links TRBV6-1 to TRBJ2-1; 11 positions match TRBD2. This CDR3 spans 15 amino acids. V lost 5 bases, J lost 5 bases, and 5 bases stayed unmatched. The germline CDR1 and CDR2 sequences are MNHNS and SASEGT. CDR3: CASSPRLAGNNEQFF. CDR3 nucleotides: TGTGCCAGCAGTCCTCGACTAGCGGGAAACAATGAGCAGTTCTTC.

This clone came up once. This chain uses TRBV2 with TRBJ1-2; TRBD1 aligns across 7 bases. Germline assignment: CDR1 SNHLY and CDR2 FYNNEI. The V segment lost 11 bases and the J segment 4 bases; nucleotides outside the gene matches: 10. The CDR3 extends over 13 amino acids. The CDR3 sequence is CARRKGQIYGYTF. Written as DNA, the CDR3 is TGTGCCCGAAGGAAGGGACAGATCTATGGCTACACCTTC.

V usage is TRBV5-1 and J usage is TRBJ2-5; 13 bases line up with TRBD2. The CDR3 covers 16 residues. J was trimmed by 7 bases and V by 4 bases; bases with no gene match: 10. The V gene's germline CDR1 is SGHRS and CDR2 YFSETQ. The CDR3 is CASSPTSGGTGATQYF. The CDR3 DNA reads TGCGCCAGCAGCCCGACTAGCGGGGGGACCGGAGCGACCCAGTACTTC.

The chain links TRBV27 to TRBJ2-1, with TRBD2 matching 7 bases. The CDR3 loop spans 16 amino acids. V was clipped by 7 bases and J by 8 bases; unmatched bases: 17. Looked up from germline, CDR1 is MNHEY and CDR2 is SMNVEV (reference sequence). The CDR3 region is CASMPYGTTNGYEQFF. CDR3 DNA: TGTGCCAGCATGCCCTACGGGACTACCAATGGCTATGAGCAGTTCTTC.

This sequence joins TRBV30 and TRBJ2-3; D is perhaps TRBD2 (6 bases). The germline CDR1 and CDR2 sequences are GTSNPN and SVGIG (reference sequence). Trimming cost V 4 bases and J 2 bases, with 13 bases left between them. The CDR3 runs 14 residues. CDR3 bases: TGTGCCTGGACCATGGGACTTTTCACAGATACGCAGTATTTT. Protein sequence: CAWTMGLFTDTQYF.

This clone was picked up many times. V usage is TRBV7-8 and J usage is TRBJ1-5; D unclear. This CDR3 contains 17 residues. Between the trimmed V and J ends, which lost 0 bases and 2 bases, there was a span of 14 bases. Per germline, CDR1 SGHVS and CDR2 FQNEAQ. The CDR3 is CASSLARPLEGNQPQHF. CDR3 in DNA: TGTGCCAGCAGCTTAGCTCGTCCCCTCGAGGGCAATCAGCCCCAGCATTTT.

The J gene is TRBJ2-2, the V gene TRBV19; 7 positions agree with TRBD1. CDR1 is LNHDA, CDR2 SQIVND, per germline (reference sequence). The ends lost 7 bases at V and 0 bases at J; junction bases unmatched: 5. The CDR3 is made up of 15 amino acids. The CDR3 DNA follows: TGTGCCAGTAAAGGGACAGCCGCGAACACCGGGGAGCTGTTTTTT. Its translation is CASKGTAANTGELFF. Full variable domain (missing parts from reference TRBV19 and TRBJ2-2): DGGITQSPKYLFRKEGQNVTLSCEQNLNHDAMYWYRQDPGQGLRLIYYSQIVNDFQKGDIAEGYSVSREKKESFPLTVTSAQKNPTAFYLCASKGTAANTGELFFGEGSRLTVL.

The V gene is TRBV18, the J gene TRBJ2-3; D is unclear. Trimming took 3 bases from V and 10 from J, leaving 11 bases between them. The CDR3 runs 12 residues. Germline CDR1 reads KGHSH; CDR2 reads LQKENI. The CDR3 bases are TGTGCCAGCTCACCCAGCCCTCCCTCGCAGTATTTT. As protein: CASSPSPPSQYF.

The chain has TRBV6-5 and TRBJ2-7; 7 nucleotides align to TRBD1. Germline values: CDR1 MNHEY, CDR2 SVGAGI. V shed 6 bases and J 0 bases; nucleotides not matched to a gene: 5. The CDR3 extends over 14 amino acids. In DNA, the CDR3 is TGTGCCAGCAGGAAGGGGGACAGCTCCTACGAGCAGTACTTC. Amino acid sequence: CASRKGDSSYEQYF.

This chain links TRBV9 with TRBJ1-6; 7 bases map to TRBD1. Germline V CDR1 and CDR2: SGDLS, YYNGEE. There are 14 residues in the CDR3. Germline trimming cut 4 bases from V and 5 bases from J; bases unmatched to any gene: 3. The CDR3 nucleotides are TGTGCCAGCAGCTACAGGGGTGATAATTCACCCCTCCACTTT. It codes for CASSYRGDNSPLHF.

The chain joins TRBV9 to TRBJ2-7, with D unresolved. The V and J ends lost 0 bases and 0 bases respectively, with 7 bases between them. The CDR3 spans 14 residues. The germline V gene encodes CDR1 SGDLS and CDR2 YYNGEE. This CDR3 reads CASSVGSTSYEQYF. In DNA form, the CDR3 reads TGTGCCAGCAGCGTAGGGAGCACCTCCTACGAGCAGTACTTC. Together with reference TRBV9 and TRBJ2-7, the CDR3 gives the full variable domain: DSGVTQTPKHLITATGQRVTLRCSPRSGDLSVYWYQQSLDQGLQFLIQYYNGEERAKGNILERFSAQQFPDLHSELNLSSLELGDSALYFCASSVGSTSYEQYFGPGTRLTVT.

V and J are TRBV2 and TRBJ2-2; 9 bases are a match to TRBD1. V lost 6 bases and J lost 7; bases outside the gene matches: 3. Per the germline V gene, CDR1 is SNHLY and CDR2 is FYNNEI. CDR3 length: 13 amino acids. The CDR3 protein is CASRDRGIGELFF. As DNA, the CDR3 is TGTGCCAGCAGAGACAGGGGGATCGGGGAGCTGTTTTTT.

J is TRBJ2-2 and V is TRBV6-1; TRBD1 aligns across 10 bases. J lost 7 bases, V lost 5 bases, and 7 bases had no gene match. Germline values: CDR1 MNHNS, CDR2 SASEGT. The CDR3 loop spans 15 amino acids. The CDR3 region has the DNA TGTGCCAGCAGTAACGACAGGGGGCAAAACGGGGAGCTGTTTTTT. It encodes CASSNDRGQNGELFF.

The rearrangement links TRBV29-1 to TRBJ1-1; D unresolved. Germline V gives CDR1 SQVTM, CDR2 ANQGSEA. The CDR3 spans 14 residues. Trimming removed 4 bases from V and 0 bases from J, with 12 bases in between. The CDR3 coding sequence is TGCAGCGTTGCCGTAGGAGGTGTGAACACTGAAGCTTTCTTT. It translates to CSVAVGGVNTEAFF.

The J gene is TRBJ2-3, the V gene TRBV19; the D is unclear. This CDR3 is built from 14 residues. V lost 4 bases, J lost 3 bases, and 11 bases lay in between. Germline CDR1 reads LNHDA; CDR2 reads SQIVND (reference sequence). The CDR3 reads CASSTTFSTDTQYF. CDR3 nucleotides: TGTGCCAGTAGTACAACCTTCTCTACAGATACGCAGTATTTT.

The chain uses TRBV5-1 and TRBJ1-1; D possibly corresponds to TRBD1 (5 bases). V lost 0 bases and J 2 bases, leaving 11 bases between the germline ends. Germline loops: CDR1 SGHRS, CDR2 YFSETQ. There are 15 residues in the CDR3. CDR3 coding DNA: TGCGCCAGCAGCTTGGACGGGGCGGACAACACTGAAGCTTTCTTT. This gives the protein CASSLDGADNTEAFF.

The chain is built from TRBV6-5 and TRBJ2-2; the D gene is possibly TRBD1 (5 bases). The CDR3 totals 14 residues. Germline V gene sequence: CDR1 MNHEY, CDR2 SVGAGI. V shed 5 bases and J shed 1 base, with 8 bases lying between them. In DNA form, the CDR3 reads TGTGCCAGCAGTAGGGGTTTGAACACCGGGGAGCTGTTTTTT. As protein: CASSRGLNTGELFF.

For this clone: The same CDR3 arises from other DNA sequences in this sample as well. V is TRBV7-2 and J is TRBJ2-7; 8 bases agree with TRBD1. The junction had 4 bases not matched to a gene; V was cut back by 1 base and J by 2 bases. This CDR3 contains 15 residues. Germline CDR1 SGHTA, CDR2 FQGNSA. CDR3 DNA sequence: TGTGCCAGCAGCTTAGGAGGGACAGGCGCCTACGAGCAGTACTTC. It is translated as CASSLGGTGAYEQYF.

The chain is built from TRBV28 and TRBJ1-5; D is undetermined. Germline lookup yields CDR1 MDHEN and CDR2 SYDVKM. The CDR3 is 16 residues long. V dropped 5 bases and J dropped 3 bases, with 17 bases sitting between them. The CDR3, as DNA: TGTGCCAGCAGTACCACCCTACGTGAGGACAATCAGCCCCAGCATTTT. Translating gives CASSTTLREDNQPQHF.

CDR3 DNA sequence: TGTGCCAGCAGCCGGGACAGAGAGAATGAGCAGTTCTTC. Protein sequence: CASSRDRENEQFF. This rearrangement joins TRBV11-3 to TRBJ2-1; 7 bases agree with TRBD1. Losses at the gene ends were 5 bases for V and 7 bases for J; bases not matched to a gene: 5. The CDR3 is made up of 13 amino acids. From germline, CDR1 is SGHNT and CDR2 YENEEA.